These 2 T cell receptor beta chains originate from one sample sequenced in a study of blood T cell repertoires in COVID-19 (dated by TCRdb to the early 2020s). The library was prepared using the immunoSEQ multiplex PCR assay. Here the immuneACCESS table is served through TCRdb, limited to in-frame sequences with V and J called. Missing clones are a known gap in these copies; in checked studies unresolved V genes cover under half, and the rest lacks a known reason. Across this sample there are under 450,000 clones, with approximately 77% seen only once. The ten largest clones add up to about 1% of the sample. The specimen was peripheral blood. All receptors come from a human donor with acute or convalescent COVID-19. The donor label of this sample is uncertain.

The chain combines TRBV2 with TRBJ1-4; D is unresolved. Germline loops: CDR1 SNHLY, CDR2 FYNNEI. CDR3 length equals 13 residues. The ends were cut back, 8 bases at V and 4 bases at J, with 11 bases in the middle. This chain's CDR3 is CASLAGLNEKLFF. CDR3 DNA: TGTGCCAGCCTGGCAGGACTTAATGAAAAACTGTTTTTT. The full variable domain, in which reference TRBV2 and TRBJ1-4 provide the parts outside the CDR3, is EPEVTQTPSHQVTQMGQEVILRCVPISNHLYFYWYRQILGQKVEFLVSFYNNEISEKSEIFDDQFSVERPDGSNFTLKIRSTKLEDSAMYFCASLAGLNEKLFFGSGTQLSVL.

The count of this clone is one. V usage is TRBV2 and J usage is TRBJ2-1, with 9 bases aligning to TRBD2. V was clipped by 6 bases and J by 5 bases; unmatched bases: 11. The CDR3 extends over 16 amino acids. Germline V gene lookup returns CDR1 SNHLY and CDR2 FYNNEI. This CDR3 is CASRRGGRALDNEQFF. CDR3 nucleotide sequence: TGTGCCAGCAGGAGGGGCGGGAGGGCCCTAGACAATGAGCAGTTCTTC.